This T cell receptor (beta chain) was sequenced during a study of T cell changes during pregnancy in multiple sclerosis. Measured with immunoSEQ multiplex PCR; TCRdb has only the in-frame clones, and not every one. The table shows 25,000 to 30,000 clones, with roughly 92% occurring only once. V dropped 10 bases and J dropped 4; count of bases not matched to a gene: 7. Looked up from germline, CDR1 is ENHRY and CDR2 is SYGVKD. This CDR3 region has 16 residues. The sample consisted of CD4+ T cells from peripheral blood mononuclear cells, taken in the first trimester of pregnancy. The receptor's source is a female donor with multiple sclerosis, enrolled in a pregnancy study. The chain uses TRBV10-3 and TRBJ2-2; 15 nucleotides match TRBD2. CDR3: CASGLAGGLSTGELFF. CDR3 bases: TGTGCCAGCGGACTAGCGGGGGGGCTAAGCACCGGGGAGCTGTTTTTT.